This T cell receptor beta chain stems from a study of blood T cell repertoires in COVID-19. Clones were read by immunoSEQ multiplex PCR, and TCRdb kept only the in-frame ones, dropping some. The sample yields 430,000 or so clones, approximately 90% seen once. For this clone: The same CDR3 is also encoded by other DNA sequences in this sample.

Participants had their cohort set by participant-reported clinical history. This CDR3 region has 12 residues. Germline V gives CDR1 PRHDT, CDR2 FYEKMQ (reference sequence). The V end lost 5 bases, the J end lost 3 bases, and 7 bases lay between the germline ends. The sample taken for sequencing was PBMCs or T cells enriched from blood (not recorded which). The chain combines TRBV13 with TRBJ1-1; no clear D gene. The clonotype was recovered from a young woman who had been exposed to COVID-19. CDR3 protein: CASSPGDTEAFF. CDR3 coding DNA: TGTGCCAGCAGCCCCGGGGACACTGAAGCTTTCTTT.